A selection of T cell receptor beta chains follows, all from one sample in a study of radiotherapy plus CTLA-4 blockade in lung cancer. Generated by immunoSEQ multiplex PCR, the TCRdb table keeps only in-frame clones and is missing some. Here the sample spans about 94,000 clones, around 80% being singletons. The sequencing used peripheral blood, collected from a patient treated with radiotherapy plus ipilimumab. Source of these receptors: a human donor with non-small cell lung cancer that progressed on radiotherapy plus ipilimumab. CDR3s include the opening cysteine and the closing phenylalanine or tryptophan. The D gene is left open where the match is weak. Where a row states a size, it is once, few, many or the class of an expanded clone; other rows omit it.

CDR3 DNA: TGTGCCAGCAGGCAGGGACTGTCGAGTGAAAAACTGTTTTTT
CDR3 protein: CASRQGLSSEKLFF
D gene: .
V gene: TRBV6-5
clone size: .
J gene: TRBJ1-4

CDR3 DNA: TGTGCCAGCAGCCCCGGGGTCGGGTCGTTGAAACCCAAAAACATTCAGTACTTC
CDR3 protein: CASSPGVGSLKPKNIQYF
D gene: .
V gene: TRBV7-8
clone size: .
J gene: TRBJ2-4

CDR3 DNA: TGTGCCTGGAGCTTCGTTAGCGGGAGGGCCGACGAGCAGTACTTC
CDR3 protein: CAWSFVSGRADEQYF
D gene: TRBD2
V gene: TRBV30
clone size: .
J gene: TRBJ2-7

CDR3 DNA: TGTGCCAGTAGTATAGTTGGGACCCGAGGGCTCGAGCAGTACTTC
CDR3 protein: CASSIVGTRGLEQYF
D gene: .
V gene: TRBV19
clone size: .
J gene: TRBJ2-7

CDR3 DNA: TGTGCCAGCAGCCGCGAAGTAGCGGCGGCCTACGAGCAGTACTTC
CDR3 protein: CASSREVAAAYEQYF
D gene: .
V gene: TRBV28
clone size: .
J gene: TRBJ2-7

CDR3 DNA: TGCGCCAGCAGCCGGGAGGGGGTTTCCTACAATGAGCAGTTCTTC
CDR3 protein: CASSREGVSYNEQFF
D gene: TRBD2
V gene: TRBV5-1
clone size: .
J gene: TRBJ2-1

CDR3 DNA: TGTGCCAGCAGCGATACAGGAGCCCTATGGGGCTACACCTTC
CDR3 protein: CASSDTGALWGYTF
D gene: .
V gene: TRBV6-5
clone size: .
J gene: TRBJ1-2

CDR3 DNA: TGTGCTAGTGGTTTCCGCCCATCCGAATCCGGGACAGTTTCCGGGGAGCTGTTTTTT
CDR3 protein: CASGFRPSESGTVSGELFF
D gene: TRBD1
V gene: TRBV12-5
clone size: .
J gene: TRBJ2-2

CDR3 DNA: TGCGCCAGCAGCCAAGATCTAGCCCTCACAGATACGCAGTATTTT
CDR3 protein: CASSQDLALTDTQYF
D gene: .
V gene: TRBV4-1
clone size: .
J gene: TRBJ2-3

CDR3 DNA: TGTGCCAGCAGCGTCGCACTCAATGAGCAGTTCTTC
CDR3 protein: CASSVALNEQFF
D gene: .
V gene: TRBV9
clone size: .
J gene: TRBJ2-1

CDR3 DNA: TGTGCCAGCAGCATACAGGGAAGTACTGAAGCTTTCTTT
CDR3 protein: CASSIQGSTEAFF
D gene: .
V gene: TRBV6-6
clone size: .
J gene: TRBJ1-1

CDR3 DNA: TGTGCCAGCAGTGAATTCCCGGGGGAGACCCAGTACTTC
CDR3 protein: CASSEFPGETQYF
D gene: .
V gene: TRBV6-1
clone size: .
J gene: TRBJ2-5

CDR3 DNA: TGTGCCAGCAATAGGGTCCTGTCAACTAATGAAAAACTGTTTTTT
CDR3 protein: CASNRVLSTNEKLFF
D gene: .
V gene: TRBV6-1
clone size: .
J gene: TRBJ1-4

CDR3 DNA: TGTGCCAGCAGCTTAACGGCTACAACTAATGAAAAACTGTTTTTT
CDR3 protein: CASSLTATTNEKLFF
D gene: .
V gene: TRBV7-9
clone size: .
J gene: TRBJ1-4

CDR3 DNA: TGTGCCACCAGCAGAGATCTAGCGGGAAACAATGAGCAGTTCTTC
CDR3 protein: CATSRDLAGNNEQFF
D gene: TRBD2
V gene: TRBV15
clone size: few
J gene: TRBJ2-1

CDR3 DNA: TGTGCCAGCAGTTTAATAGGGCTTAACTATGGCTACACCTTC
CDR3 protein: CASSLIGLNYGYTF
D gene: .
V gene: TRBV28
clone size: once
J gene: TRBJ1-2

CDR3 DNA: TGTGCCAGCAGCTTTGGCCTCGCGCGCACTGAAGCTTTCTTT
CDR3 protein: CASSFGLARTEAFF
D gene: .
V gene: TRBV11-1
clone size: once
J gene: TRBJ1-1

CDR3 DNA: TGCGCCAGCAGCCCTCGGACACTGAACACTGAAGCTTTCTTT
CDR3 protein: CASSPRTLNTEAFF
D gene: .
V gene: TRBV4-1
clone size: .
J gene: TRBJ1-1

CDR3 DNA: TGTGCCAGCAGACCCGGGACAGCCTATGGCTACACCTTC
CDR3 protein: CASRPGTAYGYTF
D gene: TRBD1
V gene: TRBV6-6
clone size: .
J gene: TRBJ1-2

CDR3 DNA: TGTGCCAGCAGCGTCTCTAGCGGGAGAAGGACGGATACGCAGTATTTT
CDR3 protein: CASSVSSGRRTDTQYF
D gene: TRBD2
V gene: TRBV9
clone size: .
J gene: TRBJ2-3

CDR3 DNA: TGTGCCAGCAGCTCACTTAACACAGACGGAAACTATGGCTACACCTTC
CDR3 protein: CASSSLNTDGNYGYTF
D gene: .
V gene: TRBV7-2
clone size: .
J gene: TRBJ1-2

CDR3 DNA: TGTGCCAGCAGCGCGTCGGGACAGGGGGGAGATACGCAGTATTTT
CDR3 protein: CASSASGQGGDTQYF
D gene: TRBD1
V gene: TRBV9
clone size: .
J gene: TRBJ2-3

CDR3 DNA: TGCGCCGGTACAAAACAGCGGGAGGGGAACACCGGGGAGCTGTTTTTT
CDR3 protein: CAGTKQREGNTGELFF
D gene: TRBD2
V gene: TRBV10-2
clone size: .
J gene: TRBJ2-2

CDR3 DNA: TGTGCCAGCGCGGGACACTACAATGAAAAACTGTTTTTT
CDR3 protein: CASAGHYNEKLFF
D gene: .
V gene: TRBV25-1
clone size: .
J gene: TRBJ1-4

CDR3 DNA: TGTGCCAGTAGCCAATCAGGGTTTCTGGGTAGCAATCAGCCCCAGCATTTT
CDR3 protein: CASSQSGFLGSNQPQHF
D gene: .
V gene: TRBV19
clone size: .
J gene: TRBJ1-5

CDR3 DNA: TGCGCCAGCAGCTTGACCGGGGGCAATCAGCCCCAGCATTTT
CDR3 protein: CASSLTGGNQPQHF
D gene: .
V gene: TRBV5-1
clone size: .
J gene: TRBJ1-5

CDR3 DNA: TGCGCCAGCAGCCAAGACGGGTTTAACACCGGGGAGCTGTTTTTT
CDR3 protein: CASSQDGFNTGELFF
D gene: .
V gene: TRBV4-1
clone size: .
J gene: TRBJ2-2

CDR3 DNA: TGTGCCAGCAGCTTACAGGGGTTCTACAATGAGCAGTTCTTC
CDR3 protein: CASSLQGFYNEQFF
D gene: .
V gene: TRBV7-2
clone size: .
J gene: TRBJ2-1

CDR3 DNA: TGTGCCAGCAGTGAAGCGGGGTTAAGCAATCAGCCCCAGCATTTT
CDR3 protein: CASSEAGLSNQPQHF
D gene: .
V gene: TRBV6-1
clone size: .
J gene: TRBJ1-5

CDR3 DNA: TGCGCCAGCAGCTTCCCCAGAAAAGATCCTATACGCCTGTCCTACAATGAGCAGTTCTTC
CDR3 protein: CASSFPRKDPIRLSYNEQFF
D gene: .
V gene: TRBV5-1
clone size: few
J gene: TRBJ2-1

CDR3 DNA: TGTGCCAGCAGCTTGGTCCAACTGCTAGCGGGGACGGGCCATGAGCAGTTCTTC
CDR3 protein: CASSLVQLLAGTGHEQFF
D gene: TRBD2
V gene: TRBV5-6
clone size: .
J gene: TRBJ2-1

CDR3 DNA: TGTGCCAGCTCACTTTCATCTAGCGGGAGGGCCCATTTTTACGAGCAGTACTTC
CDR3 protein: CASSLSSSGRAHFYEQYF
D gene: TRBD2
V gene: TRBV18
clone size: once
J gene: TRBJ2-7

CDR3 DNA: TGCGCCAGCAGTAGGGGCCTGCCGGCGGATACGCAGTATTTT
CDR3 protein: CASSRGLPADTQYF
D gene: .
V gene: TRBV10-1
clone size: .
J gene: TRBJ2-3

CDR3 DNA: TGTGCCAGCAGTGACGGAGGACCCCTTAATGAAAAACTGTTTTTT
CDR3 protein: CASSDGGPLNEKLFF
D gene: .
V gene: TRBV6-1
clone size: .
J gene: TRBJ1-4

CDR3 DNA: TGTGCCAGCAGCTCAGCTACTAGCGGGAGGCGCTACGAGCAGTACTTC
CDR3 protein: CASSSATSGRRYEQYF
D gene: TRBD2
V gene: TRBV11-2
clone size: .
J gene: TRBJ2-7

CDR3 DNA: TGTGCCAGTAGTGCGGGACCGACCCTGAGGGCCGTAAAATCGCCTGAAGCTTTCTTT
CDR3 protein: CASSAGPTLRAVKSPEAFF
D gene: .
V gene: TRBV19
clone size: .
J gene: TRBJ1-1

CDR3 DNA: TGCGCCAGCAGCCAAGGATGGGAGGGAAAGGGGAATGAGCAGTTCTTC
CDR3 protein: CASSQGWEGKGNEQFF
D gene: TRBD2
V gene: TRBV4-1
clone size: .
J gene: TRBJ2-1

CDR3 DNA: TGTGCTAGCAGCTTAGAACGTGCGGGGGAGCAGTTCTTC
CDR3 protein: CASSLERAGEQFF
D gene: .
V gene: TRBV7-7
clone size: once
J gene: TRBJ2-1

CDR3 DNA: TGTGCCAGCTCACAGGGATGGGGTTCTAGTGAAGCTTTCTTT
CDR3 protein: CASSQGWGSSEAFF
D gene: .
V gene: TRBV18
clone size: .
J gene: TRBJ1-1

CDR3 DNA: TGTGCCAGCAGCGTATTCGGGACCGCGAACACCGGGGAGCTGTTTTTT
CDR3 protein: CASSVFGTANTGELFF
D gene: .
V gene: TRBV9
clone size: .
J gene: TRBJ2-2

CDR3 DNA: TGTGCCAGCAGCTTAGTTGCAGGGCCCTATGGCTACACCTTC
CDR3 protein: CASSLVAGPYGYTF
D gene: .
V gene: TRBV13
clone size: .
J gene: TRBJ1-2

CDR3 DNA: TGTGCCAGCAGTTTGGCAGGGCAACTTATTAGCAATGGCTACACCTTC
CDR3 protein: CASSLAGQLISNGYTF
D gene: .
V gene: TRBV27
clone size: .
J gene: TRBJ1-2

CDR3 DNA: TGTGCCACCAGCACGAGGGACCGTCTCTCTGGGGCCAACGTCCTGACTTTC
CDR3 protein: CATSTRDRLSGANVLTF
D gene: .
V gene: TRBV15
clone size: .
J gene: TRBJ2-6

CDR3 DNA: TGTGCCAGCAGCGCGGGGGATGGGGTGACTGCAGCCTACGAGCAGTACTTC
CDR3 protein: CASSAGDGVTAAYEQYF
D gene: .
V gene: TRBV9
clone size: .
J gene: TRBJ2-7

CDR3 DNA: TGCGCCAGCAGCTTGGGCGGGACAATGGAGACCCAGTACTTC
CDR3 protein: CASSLGGTMETQYF
D gene: .
V gene: TRBV5-1
clone size: .
J gene: TRBJ2-5

CDR3 DNA: TGTGCCAGCAGCTTAGTGACAGGACCTAACTATGGCTACACCTTC
CDR3 protein: CASSLVTGPNYGYTF
D gene: .
V gene: TRBV7-9
clone size: .
J gene: TRBJ1-2

CDR3 DNA: TGCGCCAGCAGCTTGGACAGCGCCAAAAACATTCAGTACTTC
CDR3 protein: CASSLDSAKNIQYF
D gene: .
V gene: TRBV5-1
clone size: .
J gene: TRBJ2-4

CDR3 DNA: TGTGCCTGGAGTGCAGATCAAGAGACCCAGTACTTC
CDR3 protein: CAWSADQETQYF
D gene: .
V gene: TRBV30
clone size: .
J gene: TRBJ2-5

CDR3 DNA: TGTGCCTGGAGTGTAGGGCAGGGCGATCAGCCCCAGCATTTT
CDR3 protein: CAWSVGQGDQPQHF
D gene: .
V gene: TRBV30
clone size: .
J gene: TRBJ1-5

CDR3 DNA: TGTGCCAGCGTGCGGTACACCGGGGAGCTGTTTTTT
CDR3 protein: CASVRYTGELFF
D gene: .
V gene: TRBV28
clone size: once
J gene: TRBJ2-2

CDR3 DNA: TGTGCCAGCAGCTTGTCCGTCCTAGCGGGAGGAGATACGCAGTATTTT
CDR3 protein: CASSLSVLAGGDTQYF
D gene: TRBD2
V gene: TRBV5-6
clone size: .
J gene: TRBJ2-3

CDR3 DNA: TGTGCCAGTACGCTTAACCCAGGGTACACCGGGGAGCTGTTTTTT
CDR3 protein: CASTLNPGYTGELFF
D gene: .
V gene: TRBV19
clone size: .
J gene: TRBJ2-2

CDR3 DNA: TGTGCCAGCAGCCGTACCACCGGGGAGCTGTTTTTT
CDR3 protein: CASSRTTGELFF
D gene: .
V gene: TRBV7-3
clone size: .
J gene: TRBJ2-2

CDR3 DNA: TGTGCCAGCAGTTACTCGAGGGAGAACACCGGGGAGCTGTTTTTT
CDR3 protein: CASSYSRENTGELFF
D gene: .
V gene: TRBV6-5
clone size: .
J gene: TRBJ2-2

CDR3 DNA: TGTGCCAGCAGTCTCTCATCTGGAAACACCATATATTTT
CDR3 protein: CASSLSSGNTIYF
D gene: .
V gene: TRBV4-2
clone size: few
J gene: TRBJ1-3

CDR3 DNA: TGTGCCAGCAGTTCGCCCGGGACTAGTTTCGACCATGAGCAGTTCTTC
CDR3 protein: CASSSPGTSFDHEQFF
D gene: TRBD2
V gene: TRBV28
clone size: .
J gene: TRBJ2-1

CDR3 DNA: TGCAGCGTTGAAGATGGCGGCAGGACCTACGAGCAGTACTTC
CDR3 protein: CSVEDGGRTYEQYF
D gene: .
V gene: TRBV29-1
clone size: once
J gene: TRBJ2-7